This TCR beta chain was obtained from a study of blood T cell repertoires in COVID-19. Methods used by the authors: From reference gene primer amplification, estimates of nucleated cell counts were derived. Assay: immunoSEQ multiplex PCR; the TCRdb copy retains only in-frame clones and omits some. That table supplies the V and J calls and clone size; D and trimming were determined from the DNA. The top ten clones hold 3.5% to 4.5% of a sample with about 330,000 clones, around 87% of them seen once. This receptor was obtained from a woman in her 50s with active or convalescent COVID-19. Sequenced material: peripheral blood.

The CDR3 reads CASSPRVADLVSEQYF. The DNA for the CDR3 is TGTGCCAGCTCACCCCGTGTGGCAGATTTGGTGTCCGAGCAGTACTTC. The chain links TRBV18 to TRBJ2-7; D gene ambiguous. The CDR3 is 16 amino acids. CDR1 KGHSH and CDR2 LQKENI come from the germline V gene. Trimming stripped 3 bases from V and 6 bases from J, with 21 bases between.